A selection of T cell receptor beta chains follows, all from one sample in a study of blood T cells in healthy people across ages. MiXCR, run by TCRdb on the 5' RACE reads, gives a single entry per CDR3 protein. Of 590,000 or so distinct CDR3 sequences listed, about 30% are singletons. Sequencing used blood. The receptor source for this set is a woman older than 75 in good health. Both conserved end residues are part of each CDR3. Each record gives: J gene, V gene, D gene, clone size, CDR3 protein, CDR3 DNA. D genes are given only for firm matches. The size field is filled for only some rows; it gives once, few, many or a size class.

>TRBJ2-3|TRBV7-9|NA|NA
CASSLARQVYQYF
TGTGCCAGCAGCTTAGCGCGGCAGGTTTATCAGTATTTT
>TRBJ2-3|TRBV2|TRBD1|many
CASRRDRATDTQYF
TGTGCCAGCAGACGCGACAGGGCCACAGATACGCAGTATTTT
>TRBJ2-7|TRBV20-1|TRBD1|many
CSAGQGKYEQYF
TGCAGTGCTGGACAGGGGAAATACGAGCAGTACTTC
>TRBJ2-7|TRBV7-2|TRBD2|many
CASSLTSNYEQYF
TGTGCCAGCAGCTTGACTAGCAACTACGAGCAGTACTTC
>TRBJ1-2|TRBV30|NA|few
CAWSMGGATRNYGYTF
TGTGCCTGGAGTATGGGGGGGGCAACTCGTAACTATGGCTACACCTTC
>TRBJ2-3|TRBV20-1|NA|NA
CSAPLGGQETQYF
TGCAGTGCCCCCCTTGGGGGTCAAGAGACCCAGTATTTT
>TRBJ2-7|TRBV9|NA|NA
CASSTGGGGSYEQYF
TGTGCCAGCAGCACCGGAGGGGGGGGTTCCTACGAGCAGTACTTC
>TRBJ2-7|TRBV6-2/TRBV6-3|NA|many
CASRRSSYEQYF
TGTGCCAGCAGACGGTCATCCTACGAGCAGTACTTC
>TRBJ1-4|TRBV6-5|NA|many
CASSFTGSIGEKLFF
TGTGCCAGCAGTTTTACAGGATCGATTGGAGAAAAACTGTTTTTT
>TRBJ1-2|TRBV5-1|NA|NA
CASSPSDKSYGYTF
TGCGCCAGCAGTCCTTCGGACAAGAGCTATGGCTACACCTTC
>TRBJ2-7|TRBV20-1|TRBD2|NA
CSADYSGGAYEQYF
TGCAGTGCTGATTATAGCGGGGGGGCTTACGAGCAGTACTTC
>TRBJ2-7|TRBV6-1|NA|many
CASSPQGGQSSYEQYF
TGTGCCAGCAGTCCTCAAGGAGGCCAGAGCTCCTACGAGCAGTACTTC
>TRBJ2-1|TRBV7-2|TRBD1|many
CASSSGQGEQFF
TGTGCCAGCAGCTCGGGACAGGGGGAGCAGTTCTTC
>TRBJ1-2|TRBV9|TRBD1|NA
CASSVGTGRAQGGYTF
TGTGCCAGCAGCGTCGGGACAGGGAGGGCGCAAGGTGGCTACACCTTC
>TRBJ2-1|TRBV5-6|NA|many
CASSLWDGRYNEQFF
TGTGCCAGCAGCTTGTGGGACGGACGCTACAATGAGCAGTTCTTC
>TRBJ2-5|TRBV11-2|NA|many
CASSGSRETQYF
TGTGCCAGCAGTGGATCAAGGGAGACCCAGTACTTC
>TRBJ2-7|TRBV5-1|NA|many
CASAVGDVGEQYF
TGCGCCAGCGCTGTTGGGGACGTTGGCGAGCAGTACTTC
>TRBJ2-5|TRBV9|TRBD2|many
CASSVGGLGQETQYF
TGTGCCAGCAGCGTAGGAGGACTAGGGCAAGAGACCCAGTACTTC
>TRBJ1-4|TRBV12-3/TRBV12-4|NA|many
CASSLGDIKEKLFF
TGTGCCAGCAGTTTGGGGGATATTAAGGAAAAACTGTTTTTT
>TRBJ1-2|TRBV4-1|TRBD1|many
CASSQGDRAYGYTF
TGCGCCAGCAGCCAAGGGGACAGGGCCTATGGCTACACCTTC
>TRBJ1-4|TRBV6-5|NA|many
CASSFTRNEKLFF
TGTGCCAGCAGTTTCACCCGTAATGAAAAACTGTTTTTT
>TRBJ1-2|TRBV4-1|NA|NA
CASSQALSAAYGYTF
TGCGCCAGCAGCCAAGCCTTGTCGGCAGCCTATGGCTACACCTTC
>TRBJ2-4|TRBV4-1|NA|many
CASSQDWEEGDIQYF
TGCGCCAGCAGCCAAGATTGGGAGGAGGGGGACATTCAGTACTTC
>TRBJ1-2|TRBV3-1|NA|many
CASSQEALPTGSSTF
TGTGCCAGCAGCCAAGAGGCCCTTCCGACAGGTAGCAGCACCTTC
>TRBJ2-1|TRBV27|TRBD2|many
CASSLSGGLAGATYNEQFF
TGTGCCAGCAGTTTATCCGGGGGACTAGCGGGGGCCACCTACAATGAGCAGTTCTTC
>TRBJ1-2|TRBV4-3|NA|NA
CTSSQQTTGSNYGDTF
TGCACCAGCAGCCAACAAACGACAGGTTCTAACTATGGCGACACCTTC
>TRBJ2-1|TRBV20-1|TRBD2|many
CSASPTSGGRHNEQFF
TGCAGTGCTAGCCCCACTAGCGGGGGTCGTCACAATGAGCAGTTCTTC
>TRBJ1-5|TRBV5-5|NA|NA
CASSPGGFGSNQPQHF
TGTGCCAGCAGCCCGGGAGGGTTTGGGAGCAATCAGCCCCAGCATTTT
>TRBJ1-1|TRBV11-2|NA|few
CASSVTTNTEAFF
TGTGCCAGCAGCGTTACTACGAACACTGAAGCTTTCTTT
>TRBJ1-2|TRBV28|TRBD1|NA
CASSSRRDSHYGYTF
TGTGCCAGCAGTTCCCGCCGGGACAGCCACTATGGCTACACCTTC
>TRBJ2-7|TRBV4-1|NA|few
CASSPEDSYTYEQYF
TGCGCCAGCAGCCCGGAGGACAGCTACACCTACGAGCAGTACTTC
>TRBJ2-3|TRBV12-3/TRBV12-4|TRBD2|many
CASSLISGATDTQYF
TGTGCCAGCAGTTTGATTAGCGGGGCCACAGATACGCAGTATTTT
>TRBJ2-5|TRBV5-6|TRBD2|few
CASSLRGRVETQYF
TGTGCCAGCAGCTTGCGTGGGAGGGTGGAGACCCAGTACTTC
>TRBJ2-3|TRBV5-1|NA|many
CASSLWGVPDTQYF
TGCGCCAGCAGCTTGTGGGGGGTTCCAGATACGCAGTATTTT
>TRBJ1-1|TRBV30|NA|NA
CAWRGRNTEAFF
TGTGCCTGGAGGGGGAGGAACACTGAAGCTTTCTTT
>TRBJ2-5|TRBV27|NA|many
CAWGIPETQYF
TGTGCCTGGGGTATCCCAGAGACCCAGTACTTC
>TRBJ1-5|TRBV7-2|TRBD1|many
CASSLGGQGDQPQHF
TGTGCCAGCAGCTTAGGGGGACAGGGTGATCAGCCCCAGCATTTT
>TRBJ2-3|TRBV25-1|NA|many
CASSVSGGDTQYF
TGTGCCAGCAGTGTATCAGGTGGAGATACGCAGTATTTT
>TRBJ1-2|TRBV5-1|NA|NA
CASSLAGPSGHGYTF
TGCGCCAGCAGCTTGGCAGGGCCTAGTGGCCATGGCTACACCTTC
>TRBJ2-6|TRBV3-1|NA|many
CASSQVSRSAGANVLTF
TGTGCCAGCAGCCAAGTGTCCAGATCGGCCGGGGCCAACGTCCTGACTTTC
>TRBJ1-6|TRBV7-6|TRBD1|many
CASSLRDSNSPLHF
TGTGCCAGCAGCCTCCGGGACAGCAATTCACCCCTCCACTTT
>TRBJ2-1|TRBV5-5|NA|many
CASSEWRDSLGEQFF
TGTGCCAGCAGTGAATGGCGTGACAGTCTGGGCGAGCAGTTCTTC
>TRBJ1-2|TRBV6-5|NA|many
CASSYVRDQQSYGYTF
TGTGCCAGCAGTTATGTGCGTGACCAACAATCCTATGGCTACACCTTC
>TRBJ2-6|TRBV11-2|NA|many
CASSSQVAGANVLTF
TGTGCCAGCAGCTCACAGGTGGCTGGGGCCAACGTCCTGACTTTC
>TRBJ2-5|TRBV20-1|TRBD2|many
CSALGASGGAGETQYF
TGCAGTGCTCTCGGAGCTAGCGGGGGGGCCGGAGAGACCCAGTACTTC
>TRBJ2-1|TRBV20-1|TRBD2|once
CSADTSEVYNEQFF
TGCAGTGCTGATACTAGCGAGGTCTACAATGAGCAGTTCTTC
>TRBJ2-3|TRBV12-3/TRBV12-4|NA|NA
CASSFRSPSLEADVQYF
TGTGCCAGCAGTTTTCGATCCCCCAGCCTCGAGGCAGATGTGCAGTATTTT
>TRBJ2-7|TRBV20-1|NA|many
CSAHIPGHPYEQYF
TGCAGTGCTCACATCCCGGGACACCCCTACGAGCAGTACTTC
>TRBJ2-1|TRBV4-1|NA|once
CASSQEQGLPHEQFF
TGCGCCAGCAGCCAAGAGCAAGGACTCCCCCATGAACAGTTCTTC
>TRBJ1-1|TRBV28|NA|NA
CASSLGGGLNTEAFF
TGTGCCAGCAGTTTAGGTGGGGGCCTGAACACTGAAGCTTTCTTT
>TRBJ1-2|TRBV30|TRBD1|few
CARDRANYGYTF
TGTGCTAGGGACAGGGCTAACTATGGCTACACCTTC
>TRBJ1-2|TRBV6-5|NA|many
CASSYSRGGLYGYTF
TGTGCCAGCAGTTACTCGAGAGGGGGGTTATATGGCTACACCTTC
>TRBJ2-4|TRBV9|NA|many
CASSPSGATKNIQYF
TGTGCCAGCAGCCCCAGTGGGGCAACCAAAAACATTCAGTACTTC
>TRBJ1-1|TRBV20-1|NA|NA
CSAMGHKNTEAFF
TGCAGTGCTATGGGACACAAGAACACTGAAGCTTTCTTT
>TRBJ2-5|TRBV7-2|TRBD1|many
CASSLGTGQHQETQYF
TGTGCCAGCAGCTTAGGGACGGGACAGCATCAAGAGACCCAGTACTTC
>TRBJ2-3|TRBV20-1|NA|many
CSARDWQDPLVTDTQYF
TGCAGTGCTAGAGATTGGCAGGACCCACTTGTCACAGATACGCAGTATTTT
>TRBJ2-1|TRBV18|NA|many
CASSSRSGRHNEQFF
TGTGCCAGCTCATCGCGGAGTGGGCGACACAATGAGCAGTTCTTC